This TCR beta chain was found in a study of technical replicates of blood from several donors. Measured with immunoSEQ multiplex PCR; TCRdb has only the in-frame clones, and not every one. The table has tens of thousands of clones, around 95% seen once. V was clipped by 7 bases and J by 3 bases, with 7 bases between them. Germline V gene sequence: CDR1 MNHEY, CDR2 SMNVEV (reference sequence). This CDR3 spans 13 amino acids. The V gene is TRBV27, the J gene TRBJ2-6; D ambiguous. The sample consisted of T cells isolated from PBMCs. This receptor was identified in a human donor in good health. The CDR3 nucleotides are TGTGCCAGCATGGTACTTGGGGCCAACGTCCTGACTTTC. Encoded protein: CASMVLGANVLTF.